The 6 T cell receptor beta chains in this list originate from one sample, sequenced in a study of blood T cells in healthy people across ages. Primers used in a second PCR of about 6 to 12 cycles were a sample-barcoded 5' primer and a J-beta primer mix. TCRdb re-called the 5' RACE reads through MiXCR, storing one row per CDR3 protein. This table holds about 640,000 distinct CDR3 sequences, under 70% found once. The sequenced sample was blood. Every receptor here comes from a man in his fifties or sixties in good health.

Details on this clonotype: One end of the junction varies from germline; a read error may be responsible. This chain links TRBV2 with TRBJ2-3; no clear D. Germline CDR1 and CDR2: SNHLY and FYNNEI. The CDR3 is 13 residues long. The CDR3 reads CASALSRTDSQYF. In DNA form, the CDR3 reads TGTGCCAGCGCCCTATCCCGCACAGATTCGCAGTATTTT.

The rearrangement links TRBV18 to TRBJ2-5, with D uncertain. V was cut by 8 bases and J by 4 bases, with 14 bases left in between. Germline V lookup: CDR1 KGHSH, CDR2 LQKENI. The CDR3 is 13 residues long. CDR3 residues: CASSPPTVETQYF. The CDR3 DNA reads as TGTGCCAGCAGCCCGCCGACCGTAGAGACCCAGTACTTC.

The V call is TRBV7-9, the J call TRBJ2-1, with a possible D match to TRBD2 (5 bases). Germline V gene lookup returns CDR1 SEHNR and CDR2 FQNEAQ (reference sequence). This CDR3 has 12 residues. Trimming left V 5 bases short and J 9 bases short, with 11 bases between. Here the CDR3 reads CASSPGVGEQFF. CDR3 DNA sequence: TGTGCCAGCAGCCCCGGGGTTGGTGAGCAGTTCTTC.

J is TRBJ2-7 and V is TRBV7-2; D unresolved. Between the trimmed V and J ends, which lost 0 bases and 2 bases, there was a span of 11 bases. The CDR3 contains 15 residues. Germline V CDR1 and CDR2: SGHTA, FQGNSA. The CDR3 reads CASSLAFGSAYEQYF. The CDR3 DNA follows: TGTGCCAGCAGCTTAGCGTTTGGCAGCGCCTACGAGCAGTACTTC.

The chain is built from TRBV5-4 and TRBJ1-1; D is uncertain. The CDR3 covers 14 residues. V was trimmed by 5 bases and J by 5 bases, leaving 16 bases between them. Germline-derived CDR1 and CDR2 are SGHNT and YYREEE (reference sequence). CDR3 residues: CASSLAGKYTEAFF. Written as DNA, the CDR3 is TGTGCCAGCAGTCTGGCGGGGAAGTATACTGAAGCTTTCTTT.

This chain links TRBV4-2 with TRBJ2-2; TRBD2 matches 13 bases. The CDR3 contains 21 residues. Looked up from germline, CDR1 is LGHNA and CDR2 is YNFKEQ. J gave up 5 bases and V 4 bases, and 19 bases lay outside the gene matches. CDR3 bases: TGTGCCAGCAGCCCCAGGCGAAGGACTAGCGGGGGCCGGTCGGGAACCGGGGAGCTGTTTTTT. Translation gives CASSPRRRTSGGRSGTGELFF.